Below are 26 T cell receptor beta chains sequenced from a single sample in a study of early T cells in non-severe SARS-CoV-2 infection. TCRdb re-derived calls from the 5' RACE reads in MiXCR, one entry per CDR3 protein. The repertoire consists of about 60,000 distinct CDR3 sequences, with 10% to 15% occurring once and the leading ten covering 8% to 10%. Specimen: whole blood. The receptors derive from an adult who was a healthcare worker with PCR-confirmed SARS-CoV-2 infection or an uninfected control (not recorded which).

The chain's CDR3 is CASSLFSRGGYGYTF. For the CDR3, the DNA is TGCGCCAGCAGCTTGTTCTCCAGGGGAGGCTATGGCTACACCTTC. The V and J genes are TRBV5-1 and TRBJ1-2; tentatively, D is TRBD1 (6 bases). Trimming left V 1 base short and J 4 bases short, with 14 bases between. The CDR3 is made up of 15 amino acids. Germline values: CDR1 SGHRS, CDR2 YFSETQ. The variable domain in full, with the rest retrieved from reference TRBV5-1 and TRBJ1-2, is KAGVTQTPRYLIKTRGQQVTLSCSPISGHRSVSWYQQTPGQGLQFLFEYFSETQRNKGNFPGRFSGRQFSNSRSEMNVSTLELGDSALYLCASSLFSRGGYGYTFGSGTRLTVV.

The table lists this clonotype with many counts. The V call is TRBV20-1, the J call TRBJ2-7; 8 bases are shared with TRBD1. The junction had 18 bases not matched to a gene; V was cut back by 3 bases and J by 5 bases. CDR1 and CDR2 from the germline V gene are DFQATT and SNEGSKA (reference sequence). The CDR3 loop spans 17 amino acids. CDR3 DNA: TGCAGTGCTAGCCCGCACCACCGCACCGGACAGGGTAACGAGCAGTACTTC. Protein product: CSASPHHRTGQGNEQYF.

The V and J genes are TRBV30 and TRBJ1-4, with TRBD1 matching over 7 bases. The junction had 8 bases not matched to a gene; V was cut back by 2 bases and J by 14 bases. This CDR3 comprises 12 residues. Germline V gene lookup returns CDR1 GTSNPN and CDR2 SVGIG (reference sequence). In DNA, the CDR3 is TGTGCCTGGAGTTTTGACAGGGACAAGCTGTTTTTT. It codes for CAWSFDRDKLFF.

This clonotype has a count of ten or more. This sequence joins TRBV11-3 and TRBJ2-2; D gene ambiguous. Between the trimmed V and J ends, which lost 2 bases and 1 base, there was a span of 5 bases. The CDR3 spans 14 residues. Germline V gene sequence: CDR1 SGHNT, CDR2 YENEEA. The DNA for the CDR3 is TGTGCCAGCAGCTTATACGGGAACACCGGGGAGCTGTTTTTT. Amino acids: CASSLYGNTGELFF.

There are a few counts of this clonotype. This chain connects TRBV20-1 to TRBJ2-5; 12 bases map to TRBD1. With 2 bases clipped from V and 5 bases from J, the junction kept 12 bases outside the gene matches. The CDR3 covers 17 residues. Germline lookup yields CDR1 DFQATT and CDR2 SNEGSKA (reference sequence). This CDR3 is CSARWVRGQGAGETQYF. CDR3 in DNA: TGCAGTGCTAGATGGGTTAGGGGACAGGGGGCAGGGGAGACCCAGTACTTC.

This clonotype was observed a few times. The rearrangement links TRBV7-9 to TRBJ2-5; weak D call: TRBD1 (6 bases). Looked up from germline, CDR1 is SEHNR and CDR2 is FQNEAQ (reference sequence). Trimming removed 8 bases at V and 2 bases at J, with 9 bases between. There are 12 residues in the CDR3. The CDR3 nucleotides read TGTGCCAGCTTCGGACAGCAAGAGACCCAGTACTTC. Encoded protein: CASFGQQETQYF.

This clonotype was counted a few times. The chain links TRBV14 to TRBJ1-6, with D tentatively TRBD1 (6 bases). Germline CDR1 SGHDN, CDR2 FVKESK. V shed 4 bases and J shed 5 bases, with 15 bases lying between them. The CDR3 is made up of 16 amino acids. CDR3 coding DNA: TGTGCCAGCAGCCGCCCGCCAAGGGGGGATAATTCACCCCTCCACTTT. Its translation: CASSRPPRGDNSPLHF.

As to this clonotype: This may stem from a read error, because a much larger clone lies one nucleotide away. The chain links TRBV7-2 to TRBJ2-5; 8 bases are shared with TRBD2. CDR3 length equals 14 residues. Germline V gives CDR1 SGHTA, CDR2 FQGNSA. The CDR3 is CASSRLAQKETQNF. The CDR3 DNA reads as TGTGCCAGCAGCCGACTAGCGCAAAAAGAGACCCAGAACTTC.

This clonotype has just a few counts. The rearrangement uses TRBV7-3 and TRBJ2-5, with TRBD2 matching 8 bases. V gave up 4 bases and J gave up 1 base; unmatched junction bases: 5. The CDR3 is 15 residues long. Looked up from germline, CDR1 is SGHTA and CDR2 is FQGTGA. In nucleotides, the CDR3 is TGTGCCAGCAGCTCGCTAAGCGGGAGCCAAGAGACCCAGTACTTC. This translates into CASSSLSGSQETQYF.

This clonotype was observed a handful of times. CDR3 sequence: CARTTRGFGANVLTF. CDR3 in DNA: TGTGCCAGGACGACCCGGGGTTTCGGGGCCAACGTCCTGACTTTC. The chain combines TRBV7-2 with TRBJ2-6; TRBD2 is a possible D gene (5 bases). Germline V gene lookup returns CDR1 SGHTA and CDR2 FQGNSA. This CDR3 spans 15 amino acids. The V end lost 9 bases, the J end lost 4 bases, and 16 bases lay between the germline ends.

The chain uses TRBV20-1 and TRBJ1-4; 7 positions agree with TRBD1. The junction had 8 bases not matched to a gene; V was cut back by 2 bases and J by 8 bases. Germline V lookup: CDR1 DFQATT, CDR2 SNEGSKA (reference sequence). The CDR3 loop spans 14 amino acids. The CDR3 reads CSARQGGFREKLFF. CDR3 DNA sequence: TGCAGTGCTAGACAAGGGGGCTTTAGAGAAAAACTGTTTTTT.

This clonotype was recorded at least ten times. The V gene is TRBV7-2, the J gene TRBJ2-7, with 8 bases fitting TRBD1. V gave up 4 bases and J gave up 9 bases; unmatched junction bases: 14. Germline CDR1 reads SGHTA; CDR2 reads FQGNSA. The CDR3 is 15 residues long. DNA of the CDR3: TGTGCCAGCAGCTCGTCAACGGCAGGGGGCGTTTGGCAGTACTTC. Translated: CASSSSTAGGVWQYF.

The V call is TRBV6-5, the J call TRBJ2-1, with D uncertain. Trimming stripped 8 bases from V and 5 bases from J, with 19 bases between. Germline V gene sequence: CDR1 MNHEY, CDR2 SVGAGI. The CDR3 extends over 15 amino acids. This chain's CDR3 is CASHTGRKPNNEQFF. In DNA form, the CDR3 reads TGTGCCAGCCATACGGGCCGAAAGCCCAACAATGAGCAGTTCTTC.

This clonotype is medium-sized (0.01 to 0.1%). The rearrangement uses TRBV4-1 and TRBJ2-1; D might be TRBD1 (6 bases). Germline CDR1 is MGHRA and CDR2 is YSYEKL. V lost 0 bases to trimming and J lost 3 bases, with 12 bases between them. The CDR3 is 16 amino acids. For the CDR3, the DNA is TGCGCCAGCAGCCAAGACCCGGGACATAGCTACAATGAGCAGTTCTTC. Encoded protein: CASSQDPGHSYNEQFF.

Note on this clonotype: At one boundary the junction diverges from the germline segment, which might be a read error. The chain links TRBV7-3 to TRBJ2-2; D is undetermined. Germline-derived CDR1 and CDR2 are SGHTA and FQGTGA. The CDR3 length is 13 residues. CDR3 nucleotides: TGTGCCGGCAGCTTGGTTGTCACCGGGGAGCTGTTTTTT. Its protein is CAGSLVVTGELFF.

As for this clonotype: Just one base apart from a much larger clone, this may be a read error. The J gene is TRBJ2-1, the V gene TRBV7-2; the match to TRBD1 covers 7 bases. Trimming at V came to 3 bases and at J to 5 bases, leaving 10 bases not matched to a gene. Germline-derived CDR1 and CDR2 are SGHTA and FQGNSA. The CDR3 extends over 16 amino acids. The CDR3: CASSFLARGLDNEQFF. The CDR3 DNA reads TGTGCCAGCAGCTTCTTAGCGAGGGGGCTAGACAATGAGCAGTTCTTC.

The rearrangement joins TRBV20-1 to TRBJ2-3; 9 bases are shared with TRBD2. This CDR3 is built from 16 residues. The J segment lost 0 bases and the V segment lost 3 bases, leaving 7 bases of the junction unmatched. Germline loops: CDR1 DFQATT, CDR2 SNEGSKA (reference sequence). CDR3: CSASARLAASTDTQYF. For the CDR3, the DNA is TGCAGTGCTAGCGCCCGACTAGCGGCTAGCACAGATACGCAGTATTTT.

The chain uses TRBV20-1 and TRBJ2-3; possibly TRBD1 for D (5 bases). Deletions cut 5 bases from V and 4 bases from J, with 7 bases between. The CDR3 totals 11 residues. Germline V gene lookup returns CDR1 DFQATT and CDR2 SNEGSKA (reference sequence). The CDR3 protein is CSASRADTQYF. The CDR3 DNA reads as TGCAGTGCTTCCAGGGCAGATACGCAGTATTTT.

This clonotype was recorded a few times. This chain links TRBV4-1 with TRBJ1-5; a possible D gene is TRBD1 (5 bases). This CDR3 region has 13 residues. V lost 3 bases to trimming and J lost 6 bases, with 9 bases between them. Looked up from germline, CDR1 is MGHRA and CDR2 is YSYEKL. CDR3 sequence reads: CASSQMGGQPQHF. CDR3 DNA: TGCGCCAGCAGCCAGATGGGGGGTCAGCCCCAGCATTTT.

This clonotype was recorded many times. V and J are TRBV6-1 and TRBJ2-3; 13 bases fit TRBD2. The germline V gene encodes CDR1 MNHNS and CDR2 SASEGT. V lost 6 bases, J lost 1 base, and 7 bases stayed unmatched. The CDR3 contains 17 residues. The CDR3 protein is CASRPPGLAGGTDTQYF. In DNA, the CDR3 is TGTGCCAGCAGGCCGCCCGGACTAGCGGGGGGCACAGATACGCAGTATTTT.

Notes on this clonotype: A read error may account for a junction end that differs from germline. The chain recombines TRBV24-1 with TRBJ2-7, with 7 bases matching TRBD1. Germline V gene sequence: CDR1 KGHDR, CDR2 SFDVKD. This CDR3 has 12 residues. CDR3 sequence reads: CATSDSPGQLRF. Written as DNA, the CDR3 is TGTGCCACCAGTGATTCTCCGGGACAGTTGCGATTC.

At least ten counts were recorded for this clonotype. V and J are TRBV25-1 and TRBJ2-7, with D perhaps matching TRBD1 (5 bases). The germline V gene has CDR1 MGHDK and CDR2 SYGVNS. The V gene lost 0 bases and the J gene lost 5 bases, with 11 bases spanning the gap. The CDR3 is 14 residues long. The CDR3 DNA follows: TGTGCCAGCAGTGAATATCAGGGATTCCACGAGCAGTACTTC. Protein: CASSEYQGFHEQYF.

This clonotype came up a few times. The V call is TRBV10-3, the J call TRBJ2-3; D gene unclear. With 1 base removed from V and 4 bases from J, the gap between germline ends came to 3 bases. The CDR3 loop spans 12 amino acids. Germline values: CDR1 ENHRY, CDR2 SYGVKD. CDR3 residues: CAISELADTQYF. CDR3 sequence (DNA): TGTGCCATCAGTGAGTTGGCAGATACGCAGTATTTT.

This clonotype occurred once. A much larger clone differs by one base, so this may be a read error. The chain has TRBV4-2 and TRBJ2-5; 13 bases match TRBD2. This CDR3 contains 16 residues. CDR1 LGHNA and CDR2 YNFKEQ come from the germline V gene. In DNA, the CDR3 is TGTGTCAGCAGCCAACTGGGACTAGCGGGAAGCGAGACCCAGTACTTC. Amino acid sequence: CVSSQLGLAGSETQYF.

This clonotype was detected many times. This chain connects TRBV19 to TRBJ1-6, with 9 bases lining up with TRBD1. CDR1 is LNHDA, CDR2 SQIVND, per germline (reference sequence). With 3 bases clipped from V and 7 bases from J, the junction kept 4 bases outside the gene matches. The CDR3 is 15 amino acids. The CDR3 DNA reads TGTGCCAGTAGTATGGGACAGGGCGGGAATTCACCCCTCCACTTT. Protein: CASSMGQGGNSPLHF.

This clonotype was observed a handful of times. The genes are TRBV29-1 and TRBJ1-2, with D maybe TRBD1 (6 bases). In germline, CDR1 is SQVTM, CDR2 ANQGSEA. The CDR3 covers 16 residues. Trimming cost V 3 bases and J 0 bases, with 17 bases left between them. The DNA for the CDR3 is TGCAGCGTTGACGTGGGGGGCTCCCCTTCTAACTATGGCTACACCTTC. This codes for CSVDVGGSPSNYGYTF.